These 29 T cell receptor beta chains were sequenced from one sample in a study of blood T cell repertoires in COVID-19. The data were produced by immunoSEQ multiplex PCR, yet TCRdb's version contains in-frame clones alone and is incomplete. The sample holds approximately 220,000 clones; around 89% are singletons and the top ten take more than 13%. The sequenced material came from PBMCs or T cells enriched from blood (not recorded which). Receptors originate from a man aged 25 to 40 who had been exposed to COVID-19.

Concerning this clone: A much more abundant neighbour one base away suggests this may be a read error. At the DNA level, this CDR3 is encoded by other sequences in the same sample as well. This rearrangement joins TRBV19 to TRBJ2-1; 8 nucleotides agree with TRBD2. The CDR3 totals 14 residues. The germline V gene has CDR1 LNHDA and CDR2 SQIVND (reference sequence). Trimming removed 4 bases from V and 4 bases from J; junction bases left unmatched: 3. The CDR3 bases are TGTGCCAGTAGTACGGGGGGGGATTACAATGAGCAGTTCTTC. Residues: CASSTGGDYNEQFF.

This chain links TRBV6-5 with TRBJ2-7, with TRBD1 identical over 9 bases. Unmatched junction bases numbered 4, after V lost 6 bases and J lost 4 bases. From germline, CDR1 is MNHEY and CDR2 SVGAGI. This CDR3 has 13 residues. This CDR3 reads CASRTGQGYEQYF. The CDR3 DNA is TGTGCCAGCAGGACGGGACAGGGTTACGAGCAGTACTTC.

This sequence joins TRBV19 and TRBJ1-1; TRBD1 is a possible D gene (5 bases). The CDR3 contains 14 residues. The V gene lost 5 bases and the J gene lost 5 bases, with 15 bases spanning the gap. CDR1 LNHDA and CDR2 SQIVND come from the germline V gene (reference sequence). DNA of the CDR3: TGTGCCAGTAGTTGGTGGGGCTGGCAAACTGAAGCTTTCTTT. This translates into CASSWWGWQTEAFF.

This clone appeared once. The rearrangement joins TRBV2 to TRBJ1-5, with D perhaps TRBD1 (6 bases). The CDR3 runs 15 residues. Germline CDR1 is SNHLY and CDR2 is FYNNEI. Trimming took off 8 bases at V and 7 bases at J, with 21 bases between the two ends. The CDR3 sequence: CASGGGLLTQQPQHF. The CDR3, as DNA: TGTGCCAGCGGGGGCGGGCTCCTAACCCAACAGCCCCAGCATTTT.

This sequence joins TRBV3-1 (or the pseudogene TRBV3-2) and TRBJ1-6; D is uncertain. CDR1 LGHDT and CDR2 YNNKEL come from the germline V gene (reference sequence). This CDR3 contains 18 residues. Trimming shortened V by 3 bases and J by 0 bases, and 15 bases separated the two germline ends. The CDR3 DNA follows: TGTGCCAGCAGCCACCCCTATGGGCCCGGCTCCTATAATTCACCCCTCCACTTT. Its protein is CASSHPYGPGSYNSPLHF.

The chain combines TRBV5-6 with TRBJ1-1; no definite D call. Germline loops: CDR1 SGHDT, CDR2 YYEEEE. This CDR3 has 13 amino acids. V lost 2 bases and J lost 9, with 14 bases in between. The CDR3 bases are TGTGCCAGCAGCTTTGAGAGAGAGGTAAAAGCTTTCTTT. Translating it yields CASSFEREVKAFF.

V is TRBV2 and J is TRBJ1-2; D is possibly TRBD1 (6 bases). Per the germline V gene, CDR1 is SNHLY and CDR2 is FYNNEI. This CDR3 is built from 15 residues. V was shortened by 7 bases and J by 0 bases, with 15 bases between the two germline ends. The CDR3 DNA is TGTGCCAGCAACTTTATCCACAGGGCTAACTATGGCTACACCTTC. Amino acids: CASNFIHRANYGYTF.

This chain connects TRBV10-2 to TRBJ2-7; 9 nucleotides agree with TRBD2. Trimming at V came to 7 bases and at J to 6 bases, leaving 13 bases not matched to a gene. The CDR3 has 15 amino acids. CDR1 is WSHSY and CDR2 is SAAADI in the germline V gene. This CDR3 is CASIRAGGSGSEQYF. The CDR3 DNA reads as TGCGCCAGCATACGAGCGGGGGGAAGTGGTAGCGAGCAGTACTTC.

The gene calls are TRBV5-1 and TRBJ2-3, with TRBD2 matching 7 bases. The J segment lost 3 bases and the V segment lost 5 bases, leaving 18 bases of the junction unmatched. The CDR3 extends over 18 amino acids. Looked up from germline, CDR1 is SGHRS and CDR2 is YFSETQ. The CDR3 is CASRSLQSLAGGTDTQYF. The CDR3 DNA sequence: TGCGCCAGCAGATCCCTTCAGTCTCTCGCCGGGGGGACAGATACGCAGTATTTT.

V gene TRBV19 combines with J gene TRBJ1-5, with D possibly being TRBD1 (6 bases). V lost 3 bases and J lost 7, with 16 bases in between. In germline, CDR1 is LNHDA, CDR2 SQIVND (reference sequence). The CDR3 has 15 residues. CDR3 in amino acids: CASSIGTGLGQPQHF. The CDR3 DNA sequence: TGTGCCAGTAGTATTGGAACAGGGTTAGGCCAGCCCCAGCATTTT. Variable domain in full (rest from reference TRBV19 and TRBJ1-5): DGGITQSPKYLFRKEGQNVTLSCEQNLNHDAMYWYRQDPGQGLRLIYYSQIVNDFQKGDIAEGYSVSREKKESFPLTVTSAQKNPTAFYLCASSIGTGLGQPQHFGDGTRLSIL.

The chain uses TRBV19 and TRBJ1-6; 7 nucleotides align to TRBD1. Unmatched junction bases numbered 7, after V lost 5 bases and J lost 6 bases. Germline CDR1 is LNHDA and CDR2 is SQIVND (reference sequence). The CDR3 consists of 15 residues. CDR3 nucleotide sequence: TGTGCCAGTAGTGCCTTCCGACAGGGTAATTCACCCCTCCACTTT. Translation gives CASSAFRQGNSPLHF. Filled out from reference TRBV19 and TRBJ1-6, the complete variable domain reads DGGITQSPKYLFRKEGQNVTLSCEQNLNHDAMYWYRQDPGQGLRLIYYSQIVNDFQKGDIAEGYSVSREKKESFPLTVTSAQKNPTAFYLCASSAFRQGNSPLHFGNGTRLTVT.

This chain links TRBV5-4 with TRBJ2-1, with a tentative D call TRBD2 (5 bases). The CDR3 is made up of 11 amino acids. V lost 4 bases and J lost 8, with 7 bases in between. CDR1 and CDR2 from the germline V gene are SGHNT and YYREEE (reference sequence). CDR3 protein: CASSQEDEQFF. For the CDR3, the DNA is TGTGCCAGCAGCCAGGAGGATGAGCAGTTCTTC.

This chain connects TRBV21-1 to TRBJ1-2; TRBD1 is taken as the D call from the table, unchecked against the DNA. TRBV21-1 is given as a pseudogene. The CDR3 is made up of 15 amino acids. CDR3 nucleotides: TGTGCCAGCAGCAAAAGGGGCGGCCCAGACTATGGCTACACCTTC. Its translation is CASSKRGGPDYGYTF.

In the case of this clone: Other DNA variants within this sample encode the same CDR3. The chain recombines TRBV11-3 with TRBJ1-3; D unresolved. Per germline, CDR1 SGHNT and CDR2 YENEEA. Between the trimmed V and J ends, which lost 1 base and 0 bases, there was a span of 4 bases. This CDR3 region has 14 residues. The CDR3 bases are TGTGCCAGCAGCTTAGGAGGCTCTGGAAACACCATATATTTT. This gives the protein CASSLGGSGNTIYF.

This chain links TRBV2 with TRBJ2-7; D not resolved. Per germline, CDR1 SNHLY and CDR2 FYNNEI. V lost 3 bases and J lost 3, with 6 bases in between. The CDR3 extends over 12 amino acids. CDR3 region: CASSDLGYEQYF. As DNA, the CDR3 is TGTGCCAGCAGTGATCTAGGCTACGAGCAGTACTTC. Full variable domain (outside the CDR3, taken from reference TRBV2 and TRBJ2-7): EPEVTQTPSHQVTQMGQEVILRCVPISNHLYFYWYRQILGQKVEFLVSFYNNEISEKSEIFDDQFSVERPDGSNFTLKIRSTKLEDSAMYFCASSDLGYEQYFGPGTRLTVT.

The CDR3 region has the DNA TGTGCCAGCAGCGGGGGGTATGCTGGAAACACCATATATTTT. Translated: CASSGGYAGNTIYF. This chain joins TRBV6-5 and TRBJ1-3; tentative D call: TRBD1 (5 bases). The CDR3 is 14 amino acids. Trimming removed 6 bases at V and 2 bases at J, with 11 bases between. CDR1 is MNHEY, CDR2 SVGAGI, per germline.

The rearrangement joins TRBV2 to TRBJ1-4; the D gene is possibly TRBD1 (5 bases). From germline, CDR1 is SNHLY and CDR2 FYNNEI. The CDR3 contains 14 residues. V was cut by 6 bases and J by 7 bases, with 15 bases left in between. The CDR3 DNA reads as TGTGCCAGCAGGGGGCTGGGGAAGGGTGAAAAACTGTTTTTT. Its protein is CASRGLGKGEKLFF.

DNA of the CDR3: TGTGCCTGGAGTGAATCAGGATCACAGCCCCAGCATTTT. This translates into CAWSESGSQPQHF. This chain joins TRBV30 and TRBJ1-5; D gene ambiguous. CDR3 length: 13 residues. In germline, CDR1 is GTSNPN, CDR2 SVGIG (reference sequence). V was pared by 1 base and J by 7 bases, with 11 bases between.

V gene TRBV7-2 combines with J gene TRBJ2-1; 9 bases are shared with TRBD2. Germline loops: CDR1 SGHTA, CDR2 FQGNSA. Trimming took 5 bases from V and 6 from J; bases not matched to a gene: 11. This CDR3 comprises 16 residues. CDR3 amino acids: CASSPAMAGGRNEQFF. The CDR3 region has the DNA TGTGCCAGCAGCCCTGCGATGGCGGGGGGGCGCAATGAGCAGTTCTTC.

This chain connects TRBV3-1 (or the pseudogene TRBV3-2) to TRBJ2-7; possible D gene TRBD1, 5 bases. CDR1 is LGHDT, CDR2 YNNKEL, per germline (reference sequence). The V gene lost 2 bases and the J gene lost 5 bases, with 19 bases spanning the gap. This CDR3 is built from 16 residues. In DNA form, the CDR3 reads TGTGCCAGCAGCCAACGGTGGCAGGGTTGTTGCAACGAGCAGTACTTC. The encoded protein is CASSQRWQGCCNEQYF.

The chain combines TRBV27 with TRBJ1-1; TRBD1 aligns across 10 bases. There are 16 residues in the CDR3. V shed 5 bases, J shed 5 bases, and the junction held 11 bases outside the gene matches. Germline V CDR1 and CDR2: MNHEY, SMNVEV (reference sequence). The CDR3 here is CASSIRQGASVTEAFF. The DNA for the CDR3 is TGTGCCAGCAGTATTAGACAGGGGGCGTCCGTTACTGAAGCTTTCTTT.

CDR3 sequence reads: CASKRDRVGETQYF. CDR3 sequence (DNA): TGTGCCAGCAAAAGGGACAGGGTTGGAGAGACCCAGTACTTC. V is TRBV7-3 and J is TRBJ2-5; 9 positions agree with TRBD1. J was trimmed by 4 bases and V by 7 bases; bases with no gene match: 7. Germline lookup yields CDR1 SGHTA and CDR2 FQGTGA. There are 14 residues in the CDR3.

The rearrangement links TRBV5-1 to TRBJ2-1, with TRBD1 identical over 7 bases. Trimming cost V 0 bases and J 10 bases; bases outside gene matches: 7. This CDR3 contains 14 residues. In germline, CDR1 is SGHRS, CDR2 YFSETQ. CDR3 in DNA: TGCGCCAGCAGCTTGGGGGTGGACAGGCCGGAGCAGTTCTTC. Protein sequence: CASSLGVDRPEQFF.

V and J are TRBV6-2 or TRBV6-3 and TRBJ2-2, with TRBD2 matching over 7 bases. Trimming took 5 bases from V and 3 from J; bases not matched to a gene: 0. The length of the CDR3 is 13 residues. The V gene's germline CDR1 is MNHEY and CDR2 SVGEGT. The CDR3 here is CASSSGDTGELFF. DNA for the CDR3: TGTGCCAGCAGTAGCGGGGACACCGGGGAGCTGTTTTTT.

The V call is TRBV9, the J call TRBJ2-1, with TRBD2 identical over 7 bases. Per the germline V gene, CDR1 is SGDLS and CDR2 is YYNGEE. The length of the CDR3 is 15 residues. The V segment lost 3 bases and the J segment 8 bases; nucleotides outside the gene matches: 11. The CDR3 DNA follows: TGTGCCAGCAGCGCCGGGGGGTTTGGCATGGATGAGCAGTTCTTC. It translates to CASSAGGFGMDEQFF.

This clone was found a few times. The rearrangement joins TRBV15 to TRBJ2-7, with D perhaps TRBD2 (7 bases). From germline, CDR1 is LNHNV and CDR2 YYDKDF (reference sequence). V lost 1 base to trimming and J lost 4 bases, with 14 bases between them. The CDR3 consists of 15 residues. CDR3 protein: CATSRGRGGIYEQYF. The CDR3 bases are TGTGCCACCAGCAGAGGTAGGGGGGGCATATACGAGCAGTACTTC. Together with reference TRBV15 and TRBJ2-7, the CDR3 gives the full variable domain: DAMVIQNPRYQVTQFGKPVTLSCSQTLNHNVMYWYQQKSSQAPKLLFHYYDKDFNNEADTPDNFQSRRPNTSFCFLDIRSPGLGDTAMYLCATSRGRGGIYEQYFGPGTRLTVT.

The genes are TRBV6-5 and TRBJ1-3; no firm D call. Trimming took 2 bases from V and 4 from J, leaving 12 bases between them. CDR1 MNHEY and CDR2 SVGAGI come from the germline V gene. The CDR3 length is 15 residues. This chain's CDR3 is CASSYARARGNTIYF. The CDR3 coding sequence is TGTGCCAGCAGTTACGCGAGGGCGAGGGGAAACACCATATATTTT.

The chain couples TRBV19 to TRBJ1-2, with D perhaps matching TRBD1 (5 bases). V lost 5 bases, J lost 0 bases, and 16 bases lay in between. CDR1 and CDR2 from the germline V gene are LNHDA and SQIVND (reference sequence). The CDR3 extends over 16 amino acids. The CDR3 protein is CASSPGEGRPNYGYTF. DNA of the CDR3: TGTGCCAGTAGTCCGGGGGAGGGTCGACCTAACTATGGCTACACCTTC.

This clone was observed once. V usage is TRBV10-3 and J usage is TRBJ2-3; 10 bases agree with TRBD2. Germline lookup yields CDR1 ENHRY and CDR2 SYGVKD. Losses at the gene ends were 3 bases for V and 1 base for J; bases not matched to a gene: 1. This CDR3 spans 15 amino acids. The CDR3 loop is CAISEAGGRTDTQYF. CDR3 DNA: TGTGCCATCAGTGAAGCGGGGGGGCGCACAGATACGCAGTATTTT.